This entry is about one T cell receptor (beta chain). The J segment lost 4 bases and the V segment lost 5 bases, leaving 10 bases of the junction unmatched. The CDR3 extends over 16 amino acids. These data belong to a study of response to subunit inactivated influenza vaccine. TCRdb called the RT-PCR reads again in MiXCR, with one record for every CDR3 protein. The table lists 700,000 to 900,000 distinct CDR3 sequences, 21% of them singletons. Sample: PBMCs from blood, taken approximately 5 days after vaccination. J is TRBJ2-3 and V is TRBV12-3 or TRBV12-4; 9 nucleotides agree with TRBD1. This clonotype was obtained from a man over 45 who received an inactivated influenza vaccine. The CDR3 here is CASSPKLTGGSDTQYF. CDR3 coding DNA: TGTGCCAGCAGTCCCAAATTGACAGGGGGATCAGATACGCAGTATTTT.